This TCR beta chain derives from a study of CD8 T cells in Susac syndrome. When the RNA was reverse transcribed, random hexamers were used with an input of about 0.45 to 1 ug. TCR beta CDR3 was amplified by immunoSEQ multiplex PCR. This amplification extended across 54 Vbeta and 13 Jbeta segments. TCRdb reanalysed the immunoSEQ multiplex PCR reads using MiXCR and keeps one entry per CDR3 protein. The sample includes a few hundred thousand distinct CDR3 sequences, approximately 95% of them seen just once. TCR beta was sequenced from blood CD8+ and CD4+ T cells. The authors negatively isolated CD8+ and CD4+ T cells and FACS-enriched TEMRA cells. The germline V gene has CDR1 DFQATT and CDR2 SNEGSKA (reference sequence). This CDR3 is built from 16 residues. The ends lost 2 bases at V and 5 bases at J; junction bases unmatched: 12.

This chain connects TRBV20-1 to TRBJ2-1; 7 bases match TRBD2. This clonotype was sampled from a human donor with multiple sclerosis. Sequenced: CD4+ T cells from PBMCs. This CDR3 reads CSARIPPSGAHNEQFF. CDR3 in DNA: TGCAGTGCTAGAATCCCCCCTAGCGGAGCTCACAATGAGCAGTTCTTC.